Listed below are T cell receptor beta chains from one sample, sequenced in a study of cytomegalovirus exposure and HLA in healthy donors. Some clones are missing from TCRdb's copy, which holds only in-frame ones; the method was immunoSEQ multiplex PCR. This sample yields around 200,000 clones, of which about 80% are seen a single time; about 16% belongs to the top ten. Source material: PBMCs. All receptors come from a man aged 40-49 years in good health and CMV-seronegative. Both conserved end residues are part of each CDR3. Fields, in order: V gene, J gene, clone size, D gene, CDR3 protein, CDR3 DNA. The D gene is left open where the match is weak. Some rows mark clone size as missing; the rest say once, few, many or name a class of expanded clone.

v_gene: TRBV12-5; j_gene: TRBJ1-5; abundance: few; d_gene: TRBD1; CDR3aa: CASKGVDRGFRNQPQHF; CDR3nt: TGTGCTAGTAAAGGGGTGGACAGGGGGTTCCGGAATCAGCCCCAGCATTTT
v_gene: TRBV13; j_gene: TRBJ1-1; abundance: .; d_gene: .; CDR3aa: CASSLLGGTEAFF; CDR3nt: TGTGCCAGCAGCTTACTGGGGGGTACTGAAGCTTTCTTT
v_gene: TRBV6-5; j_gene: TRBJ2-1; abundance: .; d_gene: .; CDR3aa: CASSYLAGSGDEQFF; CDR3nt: TGTGCCAGCAGTTACTTGGCAGGGTCTGGCGATGAGCAGTTCTTC
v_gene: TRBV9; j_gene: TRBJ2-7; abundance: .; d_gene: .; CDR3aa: CASSVGQNLPYEQYF; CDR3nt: TGTGCCAGCAGCGTAGGACAAAACCTTCCCTACGAGCAGTACTTC
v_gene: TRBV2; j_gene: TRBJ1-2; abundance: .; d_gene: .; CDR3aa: CASVRRGVGYGYTF; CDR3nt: TGTGCCAGTGTAAGGAGGGGAGTGGGCTATGGCTACACCTTC
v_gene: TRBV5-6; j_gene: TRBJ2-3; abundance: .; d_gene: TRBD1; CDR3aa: CASSLGGRTGIWVDTQYF; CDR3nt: TGTGCCAGCAGCCTCGGGGGCCGGACAGGGATTTGGGTAGATACGCAGTATTTT
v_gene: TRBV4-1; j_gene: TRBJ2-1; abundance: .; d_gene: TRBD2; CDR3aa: CASSQGYASGRARYEQFF; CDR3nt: TGCGCCAGCAGCCAAGGATACGCTAGCGGGAGGGCCCGCTATGAGCAGTTCTTC
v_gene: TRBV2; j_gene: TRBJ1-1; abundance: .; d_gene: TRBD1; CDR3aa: CASSPTRQGLGTEAFF; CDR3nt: TGTGCCAGCAGTCCTACCCGACAGGGTTTGGGCACTGAAGCTTTCTTT
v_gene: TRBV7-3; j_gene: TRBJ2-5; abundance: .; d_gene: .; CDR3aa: CASSSSRVETQYF; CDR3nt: TGTGCCAGCAGCTCTAGTAGAGTGGAGACCCAGTACTTC
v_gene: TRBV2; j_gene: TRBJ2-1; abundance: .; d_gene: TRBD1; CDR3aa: CASSRDRAGDNEQFF; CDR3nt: TGTGCCAGCAGTCGGGACAGGGCGGGAGACAATGAGCAGTTCTTC
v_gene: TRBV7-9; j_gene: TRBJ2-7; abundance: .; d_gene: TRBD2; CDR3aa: CASSQRLAESRSYEQYF; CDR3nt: TGTGCCAGCAGCCAAAGACTAGCTGAGAGCAGGTCCTACGAGCAGTACTTC
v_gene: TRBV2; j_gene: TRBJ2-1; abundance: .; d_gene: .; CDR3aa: CASISRQVNNEQFF; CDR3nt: TGTGCCAGCATTTCCCGACAGGTTAACAATGAGCAGTTCTTC
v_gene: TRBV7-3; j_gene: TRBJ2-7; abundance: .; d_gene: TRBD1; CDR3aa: CASSLTGGDSYEQYF; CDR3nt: TGTGCCAGCAGCTTGACAGGGGGCGACTCCTACGAGCAGTACTTC
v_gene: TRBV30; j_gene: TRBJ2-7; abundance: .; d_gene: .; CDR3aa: CAWGAGTGTYEQYF; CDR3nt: TGTGCCTGGGGTGCAGGGACTGGGACCTACGAGCAGTACTTC
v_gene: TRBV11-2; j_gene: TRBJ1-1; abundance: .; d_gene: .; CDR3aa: CASSGRGPLGNTEAFF; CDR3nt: TGTGCCAGCAGCGGCAGGGGTCCTCTTGGCAACACTGAAGCTTTCTTT
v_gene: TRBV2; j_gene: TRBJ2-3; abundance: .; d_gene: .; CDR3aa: CASSEALFSPFSTDTQYF; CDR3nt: TGTGCCAGCAGTGAAGCGCTTTTTAGCCCATTTAGCACAGATACGCAGTATTTT
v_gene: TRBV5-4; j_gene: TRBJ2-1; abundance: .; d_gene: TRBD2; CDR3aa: CASSPLGASGGRNEQFF; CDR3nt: TGTGCCAGCAGTCCTCTGGGGGCTAGCGGGGGGAGGAATGAGCAGTTCTTC
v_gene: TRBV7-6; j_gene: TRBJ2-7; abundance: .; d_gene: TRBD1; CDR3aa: CASSLYLTGTGEQYF; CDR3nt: TGTGCCAGCAGCTTATACTTGACAGGGACGGGGGAGCAGTACTTC
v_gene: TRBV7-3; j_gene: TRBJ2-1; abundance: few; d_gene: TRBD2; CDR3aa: CASSPPGLAAEQFF; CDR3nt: TGTGCCAGCAGCCCCCCGGGACTAGCAGCGGAGCAGTTCTTC
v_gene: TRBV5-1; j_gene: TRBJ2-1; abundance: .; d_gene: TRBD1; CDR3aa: CASSADRGFNTEQFF; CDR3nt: TGCGCCAGCAGCGCCGACAGGGGGTTTAATACTGAGCAGTTCTTC
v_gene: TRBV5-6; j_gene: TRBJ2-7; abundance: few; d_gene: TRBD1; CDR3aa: CASSLETGGAEQYF; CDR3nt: TGTGCCAGCAGCTTGGAGACAGGGGGTGCCGAGCAGTACTTC
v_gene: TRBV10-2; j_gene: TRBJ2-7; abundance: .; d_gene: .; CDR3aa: CASSDLGQQYF; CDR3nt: TGCGCCAGCAGTGATTTGGGGCAGCAGTACTTC
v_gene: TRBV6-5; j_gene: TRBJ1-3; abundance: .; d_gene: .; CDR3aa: CASSYSAASSGNTIYF; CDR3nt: TGTGCCAGCAGTTACTCGGCAGCTAGCTCTGGAAACACCATATATTTT
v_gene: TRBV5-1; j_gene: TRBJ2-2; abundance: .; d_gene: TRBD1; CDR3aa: CASSRTGYDTGELFF; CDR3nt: TGCGCCAGCAGCCGGACAGGGTACGACACCGGGGAGCTGTTTTTT
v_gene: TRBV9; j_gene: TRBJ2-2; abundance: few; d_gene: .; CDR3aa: CASSVGSPGELFF; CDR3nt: TGTGCCAGCAGCGTAGGTAGTCCGGGGGAGCTGTTTTTT